This is a list of T cell receptor beta chains from one sample in a study of blood T cell repertoires in COVID-19. Clones were sequenced by immunoSEQ multiplex PCR, and TCRdb holds only the in-frame ones, with some missing. Here the sample spans just under 75,000 clones, roughly 83% being singletons. Sequenced: peripheral blood. The receptors shown here come from a man aged 80 or over with active or convalescent COVID-19. The CDR3 runs from the conserved cysteine through the conserved F or W. The order of the fields is clone size, V gene, D gene, J gene, CDR3 protein, CDR3 DNA. A D gene is named only where the DNA matches it firmly. A clone size is listed for some rows: how often the clone was seen (once, few, many), or a class if it is expanded.

.	TRBV5-1	TRBD2	TRBJ2-5	CASSLLAGGAQQETQYF	TGCGCCAGCAGCTTACTAGCGGGGGGGGCCCAGCAGGAGACCCAGTACTTC
.	TRBV11-3	.	TRBJ2-2	CASSSNTGELFF	TGTGCCAGCAGCTCTAACACCGGGGAGCTGTTTTTT
once	TRBV7-9	.	TRBJ1-6	CASSLGGQGGNSPLHF	TGTGCCAGCAGCTTAGGTGGTCAGGGCGGTAATTCACCCCTCCACTTT
few	TRBV28	.	TRBJ1-5	CASSLIGDTVLSIQHF	TGTGCCAGCAGTCTCATCGGGGACACCGTTTTATCAATCCAGCATTTT
.	TRBV2	.	TRBJ1-1	CASIQNTEAFF	TGTGCCAGCATCCAGAACACTGAAGCTTTCTTT
.	TRBV5-5	TRBD1	TRBJ2-5	CASSLVTGAVETQYF	TGTGCCAGCAGCTTGGTGACAGGGGCTGTAGAGACCCAGTACTTC
.	TRBV5-1	.	TRBJ1-2	CASSSTGGGYTF	TGCGCCAGCAGCTCGACAGGCGGAGGCTACACCTTC
.	TRBV30	.	TRBJ1-2	CAWSGVRGYGYTF	TGTGCCTGGAGTGGTGTTCGGGGGTATGGCTACACCTTC
.	TRBV2	TRBD1	TRBJ1-1	CASSSGQGANEAFF	TGTGCCAGCAGCAGCGGACAGGGGGCTAATGAAGCTTTCTTT
.	TRBV19	.	TRBJ2-6	CASSITWFPGANVLTF	TGTGCCAGTAGTATCACTTGGTTTCCTGGGGCCAACGTCCTGACTTTC
.	TRBV6-5	TRBD1	TRBJ1-2	CASNKHTGGNYGYTF	TGTGCCAGCAACAAGCACACAGGGGGCAACTATGGCTACACCTTC
.	TRBV19	.	TRBJ1-6	CASSIGGRDNSPLHF	TGTGCCAGTAGTATAGGCGGCAGAGATAATTCACCCCTCCACTTT
.	TRBV28	TRBD1	TRBJ2-7	CASTPSTTSRDRAYEQYF	TGTGCCAGCACCCCCTCCACAACTTCCCGGGACAGGGCCTACGAGCAGTACTTC
.	TRBV11-2	.	TRBJ1-3	CASSRTGSGNTIYF	TGTGCCAGCAGCCGGACGGGGTCCGGAAACACCATATATTTT
.	TRBV18	.	TRBJ2-7	CASSRFNTTRYF	TGTGCCAGCTCCCGTTTTAACACCACCCGGTACTTC
.	TRBV5-1	TRBD1	TRBJ2-7	CASSFGTGDHEQYF	TGCGCCAGCAGCTTCGGGACAGGGGACCACGAGCAGTACTTC
.	TRBV10-3	.	TRBJ2-3	CAIGSTDTQYF	TGTGCCATCGGGAGTACAGATACGCAGTATTTT
.	TRBV19	.	TRBJ2-3	CASSHGITDTQYF	TGTGCCAGTAGTCACGGGATCACAGATACGCAGTATTTT
.	TRBV6-4	.	TRBJ2-3	CASSDSLSSTDTQYF	TGTGCCAGCAGTGACTCGCTATCTAGCACAGATACGCAGTATTTT